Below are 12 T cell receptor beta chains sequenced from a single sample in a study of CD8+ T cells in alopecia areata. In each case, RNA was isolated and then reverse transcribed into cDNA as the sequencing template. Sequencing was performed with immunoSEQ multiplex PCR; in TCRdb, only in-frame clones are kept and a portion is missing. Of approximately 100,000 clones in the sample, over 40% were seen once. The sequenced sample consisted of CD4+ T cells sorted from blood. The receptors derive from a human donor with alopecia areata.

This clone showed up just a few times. CDR3 coding DNA: TGTGCCAGCAAGACGGAGACAGGGAAAGAGACCCAGTACTTC. It encodes CASKTETGKETQYF. The chain employs TRBV2 and TRBJ2-5, with 7 bases identical to TRBD1. CDR3 length: 14 residues. J gave up 3 bases and V 7 bases, and 8 bases lay outside the gene matches. Germline V lookup: CDR1 SNHLY, CDR2 FYNNEI.

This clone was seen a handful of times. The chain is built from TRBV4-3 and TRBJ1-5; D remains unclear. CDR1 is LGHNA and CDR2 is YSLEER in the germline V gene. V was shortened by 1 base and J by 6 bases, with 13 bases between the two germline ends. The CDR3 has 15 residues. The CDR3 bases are TGCGCCAGCAGCCAAGGTGCGGGAGGGAGTCAGCCCCAGCATTTT. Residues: CASSQGAGGSQPQHF.

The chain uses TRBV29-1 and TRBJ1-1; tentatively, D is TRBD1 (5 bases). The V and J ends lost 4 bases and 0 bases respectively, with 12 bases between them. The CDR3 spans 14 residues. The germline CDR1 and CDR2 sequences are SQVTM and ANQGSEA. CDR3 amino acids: CSVALMTVNTEAFF. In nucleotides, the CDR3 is TGCAGCGTTGCCTTGATGACAGTGAACACTGAAGCTTTCTTT.

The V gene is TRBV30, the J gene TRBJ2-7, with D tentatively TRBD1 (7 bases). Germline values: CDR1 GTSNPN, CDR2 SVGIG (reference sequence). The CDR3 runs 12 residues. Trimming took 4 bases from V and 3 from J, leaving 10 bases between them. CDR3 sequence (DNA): TGTGCCTGGACCAGGGGGGACTACGAGCAGTACTTC. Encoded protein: CAWTRGDYEQYF.

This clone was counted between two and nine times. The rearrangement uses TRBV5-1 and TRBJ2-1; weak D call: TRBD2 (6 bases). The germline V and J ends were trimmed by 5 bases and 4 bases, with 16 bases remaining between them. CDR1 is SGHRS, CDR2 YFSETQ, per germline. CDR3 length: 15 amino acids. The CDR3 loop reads CASRPSSAGYNEQFF. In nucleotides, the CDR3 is TGCGCCAGCAGACCCTCTAGCGCCGGATACAATGAGCAGTTCTTC.

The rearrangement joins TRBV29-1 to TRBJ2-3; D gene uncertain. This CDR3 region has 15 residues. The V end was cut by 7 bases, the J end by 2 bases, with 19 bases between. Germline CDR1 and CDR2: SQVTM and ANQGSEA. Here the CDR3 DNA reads TGCAGCGCTCTGACAAGTCTGGTTCACACAGATACGCAGTATTTT. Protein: CSALTSLVHTDTQYF.

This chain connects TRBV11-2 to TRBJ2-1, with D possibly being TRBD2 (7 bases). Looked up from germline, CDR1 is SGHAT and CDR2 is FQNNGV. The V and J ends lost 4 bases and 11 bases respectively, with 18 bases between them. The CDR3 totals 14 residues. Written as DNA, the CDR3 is TGTGCCAGCAGCTGGGCGGAGGCGGGGGCGAAGCAGTTCTTC. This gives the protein CASSWAEAGAKQFF.

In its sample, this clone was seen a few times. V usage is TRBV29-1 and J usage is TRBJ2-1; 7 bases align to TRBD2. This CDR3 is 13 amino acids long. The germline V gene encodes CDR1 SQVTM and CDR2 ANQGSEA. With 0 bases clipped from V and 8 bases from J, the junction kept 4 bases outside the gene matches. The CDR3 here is CSVEEGGLDEQFF. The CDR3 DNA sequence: TGCAGCGTTGAAGAGGGAGGGCTGGATGAGCAGTTCTTC.

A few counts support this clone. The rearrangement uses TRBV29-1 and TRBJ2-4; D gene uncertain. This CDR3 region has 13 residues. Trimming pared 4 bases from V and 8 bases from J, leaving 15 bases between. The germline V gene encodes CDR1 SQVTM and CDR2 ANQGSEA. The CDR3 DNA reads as TGCAGCGTTGTTCCGTCCGCCTGGGACATTCAGTACTTC. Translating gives CSVVPSAWDIQYF.

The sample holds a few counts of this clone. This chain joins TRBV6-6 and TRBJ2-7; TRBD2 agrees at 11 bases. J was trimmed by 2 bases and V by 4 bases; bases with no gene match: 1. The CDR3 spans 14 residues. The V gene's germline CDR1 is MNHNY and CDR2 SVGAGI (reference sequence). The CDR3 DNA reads TGTGCCAGCAGTTCGACTAGCGGGACCTACGAGCAGTACTTC. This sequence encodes CASSSTSGTYEQYF.

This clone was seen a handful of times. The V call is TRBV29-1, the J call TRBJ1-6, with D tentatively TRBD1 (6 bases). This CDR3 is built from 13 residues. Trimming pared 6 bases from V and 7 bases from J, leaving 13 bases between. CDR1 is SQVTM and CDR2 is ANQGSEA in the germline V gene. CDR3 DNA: TGCAGCGTCGGACAGATTAACAATTCACCCCTCCACTTT. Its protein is CSVGQINNSPLHF.

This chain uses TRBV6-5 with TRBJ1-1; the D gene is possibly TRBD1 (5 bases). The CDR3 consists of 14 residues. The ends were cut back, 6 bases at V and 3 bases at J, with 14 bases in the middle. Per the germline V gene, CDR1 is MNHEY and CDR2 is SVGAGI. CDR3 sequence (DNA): TGTGCCAGCAGAGAAGGCGGGGGGTACACTGAAGCTTTCTTT. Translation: CASREGGGYTEAFF.